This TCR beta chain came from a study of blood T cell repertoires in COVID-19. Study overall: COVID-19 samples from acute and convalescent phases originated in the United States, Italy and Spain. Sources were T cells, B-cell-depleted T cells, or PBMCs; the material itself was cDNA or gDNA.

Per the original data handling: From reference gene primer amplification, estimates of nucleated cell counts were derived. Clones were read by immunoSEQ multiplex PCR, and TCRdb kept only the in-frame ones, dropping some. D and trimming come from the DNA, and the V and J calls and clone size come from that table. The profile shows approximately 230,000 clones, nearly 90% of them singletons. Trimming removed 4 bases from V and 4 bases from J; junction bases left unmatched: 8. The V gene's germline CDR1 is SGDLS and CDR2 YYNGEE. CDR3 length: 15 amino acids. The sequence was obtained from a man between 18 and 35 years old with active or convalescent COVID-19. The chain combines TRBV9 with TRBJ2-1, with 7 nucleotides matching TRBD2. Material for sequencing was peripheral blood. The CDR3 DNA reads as TGTGCCAGCAGCTTCCAGCTAGCGGATTACAATGAGCAGTTCTTC. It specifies CASSFQLADYNEQFF.